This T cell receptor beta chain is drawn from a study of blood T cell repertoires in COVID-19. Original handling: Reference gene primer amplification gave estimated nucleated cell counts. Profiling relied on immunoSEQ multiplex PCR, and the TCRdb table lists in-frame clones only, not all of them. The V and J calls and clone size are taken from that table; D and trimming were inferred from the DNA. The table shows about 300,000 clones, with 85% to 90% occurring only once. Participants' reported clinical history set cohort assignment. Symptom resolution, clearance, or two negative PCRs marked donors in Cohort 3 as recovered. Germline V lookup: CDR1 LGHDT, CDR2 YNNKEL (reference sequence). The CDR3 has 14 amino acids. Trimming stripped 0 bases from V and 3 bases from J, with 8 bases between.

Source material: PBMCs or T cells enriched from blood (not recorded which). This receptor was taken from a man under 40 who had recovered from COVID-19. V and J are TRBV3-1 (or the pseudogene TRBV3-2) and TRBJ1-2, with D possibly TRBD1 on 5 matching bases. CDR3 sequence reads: CASSQDQGYYGYTF. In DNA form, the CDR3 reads TGTGCCAGCAGCCAAGATCAGGGTTACTATGGCTACACCTTC.